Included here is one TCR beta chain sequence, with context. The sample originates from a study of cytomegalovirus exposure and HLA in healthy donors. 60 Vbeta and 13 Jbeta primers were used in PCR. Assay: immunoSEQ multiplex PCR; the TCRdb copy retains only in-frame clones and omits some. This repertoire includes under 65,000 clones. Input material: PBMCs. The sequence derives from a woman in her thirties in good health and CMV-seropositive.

The CDR3 loop is CASSEGSIGDVDTGELFF. The DNA of the CDR3 is TGTGCCAGCAGTGAAGGGTCAATAGGAGACGTCGACACCGGGGAGCTGTTTTTT. V is TRBV25-1 and J is TRBJ2-2; D remains unclear. The CDR3 runs 18 residues. Trimming removed 2 bases at V and 3 bases at J, with 19 bases between. Germline V lookup: CDR1 MGHDK, CDR2 SYGVNS.